One and the same sample provided the 8 T cell receptor beta chains below, sequenced in a study of blood T cells in healthy people across ages. A second about 7 to 12 cycle PCR used barcoded and J-beta primers. TCRdb redid the calling of the 5' RACE reads with MiXCR, one entry per CDR3 protein. This table holds 1.5 million to 2 million distinct CDR3 sequences, 28% found once. Sequencing was carried out using blood. The receptors derive from a woman aged 25 to 39 in good health.

The genes are TRBV4-1 and TRBJ2-3; 9 positions agree with TRBD2. The V and J ends lost 1 base and 2 bases, in that order; junction bases with no gene match: 4. Germline loops: CDR1 MGHRA, CDR2 YSYEKL. CDR3 size: 16 residues. The CDR3 region is CASSQVASGVTDTQYF. CDR3 nucleotide sequence: TGCGCCAGCAGCCAAGTCGCTAGCGGGGTCACAGATACGCAGTATTTT.

The V gene is TRBV7-3, the J gene TRBJ2-5; 10 bases line up with TRBD2. The J segment lost 4 bases and the V segment lost 5 bases, leaving 10 bases of the junction unmatched. This CDR3 region has 16 residues. Germline values: CDR1 SGHTA, CDR2 FQGTGA. The DNA of the CDR3 is TGTGCCAGCAGCACAAGCGGGGGGGCCGCGGTAGAGACCCAGTACTTC. This sequence encodes CASSTSGGAAVETQYF.

This clonotype has a handful of counts. The chain recombines TRBV20-1 with TRBJ2-6; D gene unclear. Trimming took off 0 bases at V and 4 bases at J, with 10 bases between the two ends. The CDR3 runs to 15 residues. Germline V gene data show CDR1 as DFQATT and CDR2 as SNEGSKA (reference sequence). CDR3 protein: CSARDTASGANVLTF. The DNA for the CDR3 is TGCAGTGCTAGAGATACGGCGTCCGGGGCCAACGTCCTGACTTTC.

The gene calls are TRBV12-3 or TRBV12-4 and TRBJ1-1; 8 nucleotides line up with TRBD1. V lost 5 bases and J lost 3; bases outside the gene matches: 8. This CDR3 spans 15 amino acids. CDR3 sequence reads: CASSLGPDRDTEAFF. CDR3 DNA sequence: TGTGCCAGCAGTCTTGGGCCGGACAGGGACACTGAAGCTTTCTTT.

This clonotype turned up a few times. This chain connects TRBV29-1 to TRBJ2-6; 7 nucleotides match TRBD1. The CDR3 extends over 17 amino acids. Germline values: CDR1 SQVTM, CDR2 ANQGSEA. The V segment lost 6 bases and the J segment 0 bases; nucleotides outside the gene matches: 11. The CDR3, as DNA: TGCAGCGTGAGAGGGGCAGGGGGTAGCTCTGGGGCCAACGTCCTGACTTTC. Encoded protein: CSVRGAGGSSGANVLTF.

To note about this clonotype: A read error is possible here, since a much larger clone lies one base away. The chain uses TRBV12-5 and TRBJ2-1, with 9 bases matching TRBD1. J lost 13 bases, V lost 10 bases, and 8 bases had no gene match. CDR1 and CDR2 from the germline V gene are LGHNT and FRNRAP. CDR3 size: 11 residues. The CDR3 loop is CATTGGETQFF. CDR3 bases: TGTGCTACGACAGGGGGGGAGACCCAGTTCTTC.

Of note for this clonotype: Germline is not matched at one junction end, which may reflect a read error. The chain links TRBV29-1 to TRBJ1-1; no clear D gene. Germline CDR1 reads SQVTM; CDR2 reads ANQGSEA. CDR3 size: 15 residues. CDR3 nucleotides: TGCAACGTTGAGGGAGTGATGGGATTTAACACTGAAGCTTTCTTT. Its translation: CNVEGVMGFNTEAFF.

In this sample, this clonotype turned up a few times. The V and J genes are TRBV5-1 and TRBJ2-5; 10 bases fit TRBD2. Germline V lookup: CDR1 SGHRS, CDR2 YFSETQ. The CDR3 extends over 15 amino acids. V dropped 6 bases and J dropped 1; count of bases not matched to a gene: 6. Here the CDR3 reads CASNERGGPQETQYF. The CDR3 DNA follows: TGCGCCAGCAATGAGCGGGGGGGCCCCCAAGAGACCCAGTACTTC.